This entry describes one TCR beta chain. As yet, its antigen is unknown. The study ran its PCR with 60 Vbeta and 13 Jbeta primers. Generated by immunoSEQ multiplex PCR, the TCRdb table keeps only in-frame clones and is missing some. In all, the sample yields tens of thousands of clones. Germline CDR1 and CDR2: SGHRS and YFSETQ. Trimming cost V 2 bases and J 4 bases, with 15 bases left between them. The CDR3 extends over 15 amino acids. The data belong to a study of cytomegalovirus exposure and HLA in healthy donors. For the study at large: A prior analysis found roughly 100 million unique TCR beta sequences from approximately 200 million T cells. Study-wide results and limits: The authors reported that TCR beta sequences could predict HLA-A and HLA-B alleles. These predictions were accurate for most subjects in the first cohort. It was likely that a cluster of highly shared sequence variants was a sequencing artifact.

Donors likely had unrecorded immune exposures despite being nominally healthy when sampled. V is TRBV5-1 and J is TRBJ2-5, with D maybe TRBD2 (6 bases). The sequence was obtained from a young man in good health and CMV-seronegative. Input material: PBMCs. In DNA form, the CDR3 reads TGCGCCAGCAGCTTTAGCGTCCTCGGGGGAGAGACCCAGTACTTC. This codes for CASSFSVLGGETQYF.